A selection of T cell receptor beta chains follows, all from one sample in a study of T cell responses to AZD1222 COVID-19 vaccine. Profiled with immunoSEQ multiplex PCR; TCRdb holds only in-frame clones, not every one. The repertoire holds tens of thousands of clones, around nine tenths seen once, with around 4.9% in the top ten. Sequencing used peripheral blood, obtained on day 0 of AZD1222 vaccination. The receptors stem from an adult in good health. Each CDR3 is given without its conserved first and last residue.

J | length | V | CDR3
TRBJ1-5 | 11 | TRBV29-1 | SVGGERGQPQH
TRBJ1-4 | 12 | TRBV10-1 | ASSESYGNEKLF
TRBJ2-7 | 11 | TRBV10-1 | ASSESYSYEQY
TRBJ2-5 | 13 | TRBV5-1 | ASSLAPDYQETQY
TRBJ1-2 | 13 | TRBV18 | ASSPDSRANYGYT
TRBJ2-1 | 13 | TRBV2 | ASRKEQGSYNEQF
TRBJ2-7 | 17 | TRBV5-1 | ASSPTGTARPQLSYEQY
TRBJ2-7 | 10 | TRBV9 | ASSVVRYEQY
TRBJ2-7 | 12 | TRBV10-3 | AISDRDNSYEQY
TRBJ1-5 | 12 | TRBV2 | AAGALHSNQPQH
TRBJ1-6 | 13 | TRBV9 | ASSVAPIGNSPLH
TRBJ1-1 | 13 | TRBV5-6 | ASSFKTGIITEAF
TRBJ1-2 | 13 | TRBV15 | ATSRDPGRSHGYT
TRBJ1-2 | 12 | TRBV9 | ASSGGHSRSSYT
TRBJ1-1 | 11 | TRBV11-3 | ASSLTENTEAF
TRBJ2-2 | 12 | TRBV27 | ASSLLGRAGELF
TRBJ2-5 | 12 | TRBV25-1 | ASSEGRTGKTQY
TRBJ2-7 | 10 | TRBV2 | ASMKSGWEQY
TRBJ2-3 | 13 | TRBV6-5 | ASSRQGVRTDTQY
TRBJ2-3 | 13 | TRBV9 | ASSTSSGEGDTQY
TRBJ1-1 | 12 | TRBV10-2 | ASRKTGQNTEAF
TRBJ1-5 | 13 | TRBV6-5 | ASTIAGVFNQPQH
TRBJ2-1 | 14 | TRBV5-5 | ASSLAGQGNIDEQF
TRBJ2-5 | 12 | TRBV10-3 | AISVTSFQETQY
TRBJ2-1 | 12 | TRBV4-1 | ASSQATRGDEQF
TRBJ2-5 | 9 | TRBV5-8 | ASTREETQY
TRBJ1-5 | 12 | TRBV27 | ASSADRDGQPQH
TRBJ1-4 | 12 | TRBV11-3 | ASSSWETNEKLF
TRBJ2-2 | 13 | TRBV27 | ASSFNRLSTGELF
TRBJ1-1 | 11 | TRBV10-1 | ASSAATNTEAF
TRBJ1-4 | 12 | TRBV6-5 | ASRPGVTNEKLF
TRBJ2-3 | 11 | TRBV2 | ASSGGELDTQY
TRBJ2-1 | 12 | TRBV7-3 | ASSLGGPYNEQF
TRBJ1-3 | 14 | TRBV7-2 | ASSPGPWGSGNTIY
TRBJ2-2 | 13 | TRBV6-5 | ASSPSGGNTGELF
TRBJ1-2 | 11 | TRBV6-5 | ASSSGTLYGYT
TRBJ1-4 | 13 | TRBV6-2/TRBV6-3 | ASSYLGQTNEKLF
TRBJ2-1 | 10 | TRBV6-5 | AIRTPDNEQF
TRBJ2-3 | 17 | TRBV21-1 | ASSYARGLAVRGTDTQY
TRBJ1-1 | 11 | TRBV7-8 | ASGRQSHTEAF
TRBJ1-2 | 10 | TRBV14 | ASSQALYGYT
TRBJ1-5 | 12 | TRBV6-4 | ASLLAGRNQPQH